A selection of T cell receptor beta chains follows, all from one sample in a study of blood T cell repertoires in COVID-19. Produced via immunoSEQ multiplex PCR; TCRdb's table is partial and in-frame only. The data contain fewer than 200,000 clones, about 86% of them singletons. The specimen was peripheral blood. Receptors were obtained from a woman under 30 who had recovered from COVID-19. Each CDR3 is given with its conserved first and last residue. D genes are given only for firm matches. Rows give clone size only sometimes, using once, few, many, or a class for an expanded clone.

v_gene: TRBV9
d_gene: -
abundance: -
j_gene: TRBJ1-1
CDR3nt: TGTGCCAGCAGCGTAGTCGTCGCGTACACTGAAGCTTTCTTT
CDR3aa: CASSVVVAYTEAFF

v_gene: TRBV1
d_gene: -
abundance: once
j_gene: TRBJ2-2
CDR3nt: TGCACCAGCAGCCAAGATCAAGAGCGGAATTTCACCGGGGAGCTGTTTTTT
CDR3aa: CTSSQDQERNFTGELFF

v_gene: TRBV4-1
d_gene: TRBD2
abundance: -
j_gene: TRBJ2-1
CDR3nt: TGCGCCAGCAGTCACCCTACTAGCGGGAGTTTCAACAATGAGCAGTTCTTC
CDR3aa: CASSHPTSGSFNNEQFF

v_gene: TRBV19
d_gene: -
abundance: -
j_gene: TRBJ1-1
CDR3nt: TGTGCCAGTAGTATCGGTCCGCGGTTGAACACTGAAGCTTTCTTT
CDR3aa: CASSIGPRLNTEAFF

v_gene: TRBV4-1
d_gene: -
abundance: -
j_gene: TRBJ2-7
CDR3nt: TGCGCCAGCAGCCAGGACACCGTAACCTACGAGCAGTACTTC
CDR3aa: CASSQDTVTYEQYF

v_gene: TRBV5-4
d_gene: -
abundance: -
j_gene: TRBJ1-4
CDR3nt: TGTGCCAGCAGCTCACAGGGATTTAATGAAAAACTGTTTTTT
CDR3aa: CASSSQGFNEKLFF

v_gene: TRBV4-1
d_gene: -
abundance: once
j_gene: TRBJ2-3
CDR3nt: TGCGCCAGCAGCCAGGGTCCGGGAGATACGCAGTATTTT
CDR3aa: CASSQGPGDTQYF

v_gene: TRBV11-2
d_gene: TRBD1
abundance: -
j_gene: TRBJ2-1
CDR3nt: TGTGCCAGCAGCTTTAGGGTGGGACAGGGGTCCTACAATGAGCAGTTCTTC
CDR3aa: CASSFRVGQGSYNEQFF

v_gene: TRBV9
d_gene: -
abundance: -
j_gene: TRBJ1-5
CDR3nt: TGTGCCAGCAGCGTAGAAGGGAGGGACTGGCAGCCCCAGCATTTT
CDR3aa: CASSVEGRDWQPQHF

v_gene: TRBV25-1
d_gene: -
abundance: -
j_gene: TRBJ2-3
CDR3nt: TGTGCCAGCAGTGAAGAGGGGGGGGGCCTGTTAAATACGCAGTATTTT
CDR3aa: CASSEEGGGLLNTQYF

v_gene: TRBV4-3
d_gene: -
abundance: -
j_gene: TRBJ1-6
CDR3nt: TGCGCCAGCAGCCAAGACAGGGATTCACCCCTCCACTTT
CDR3aa: CASSQDRDSPLHF

v_gene: TRBV4-1
d_gene: TRBD1
abundance: -
j_gene: TRBJ1-2
CDR3nt: TGCGCCAGCAGCCAAACGCACTCCACCTCGGGACAGGGTGAAGGCTACACCTTC
CDR3aa: CASSQTHSTSGQGEGYTF

v_gene: TRBV19
d_gene: -
abundance: -
j_gene: TRBJ1-1
CDR3nt: TGTGCCAGTAGTATTAGTTATGGGAACACTGAAGCTTTCTTT
CDR3aa: CASSISYGNTEAFF

v_gene: TRBV5-1
d_gene: -
abundance: -
j_gene: TRBJ2-2
CDR3nt: TGCGCCAGCAGCTTGGTGGCGGGAATAGGGGCGATCGGGGAGCTGTTTTTT
CDR3aa: CASSLVAGIGAIGELFF

v_gene: TRBV5-1
d_gene: -
abundance: -
j_gene: TRBJ1-2
CDR3nt: TGCGCCAGCAGCTTGGAGGCCGGGACTCTATATGGCTACACCTTC
CDR3aa: CASSLEAGTLYGYTF

v_gene: TRBV2
d_gene: -
abundance: -
j_gene: TRBJ2-3
CDR3nt: TGTGCCAGCCAGGACTCAATCACAGATACGCAGTATTTT
CDR3aa: CASQDSITDTQYF

v_gene: TRBV5-4
d_gene: -
abundance: -
j_gene: TRBJ1-6
CDR3nt: TGTGCCAGCAGCTTGGGCAGGGCCAATTCACCCCTCCACTTT
CDR3aa: CASSLGRANSPLHF

v_gene: TRBV7-9
d_gene: -
abundance: -
j_gene: TRBJ1-1
CDR3nt: TGTGCCAGCAGTTCTCGGGGGTTCGGCGCTGAAGCTTTCTTT
CDR3aa: CASSSRGFGAEAFF

v_gene: TRBV5-5
d_gene: TRBD1
abundance: -
j_gene: TRBJ2-5
CDR3nt: TGTGCCAGCAGCCGCGGGACAGGGGGCGGAAAGACCCAGTACTTC
CDR3aa: CASSRGTGGGKTQYF

v_gene: TRBV5-5
d_gene: TRBD2
abundance: -
j_gene: TRBJ2-1
CDR3nt: TGTGCCAGCAGCGCGGGACTAGGAGCCTACAATGAGCAGTTCTTC
CDR3aa: CASSAGLGAYNEQFF

v_gene: TRBV7-7
d_gene: TRBD1
abundance: -
j_gene: TRBJ1-1
CDR3nt: TGTGCCAGCAGCTCAACGACAGGGACTGAAGCTTTCTTT
CDR3aa: CASSSTTGTEAFF

v_gene: TRBV11-3
d_gene: -
abundance: -
j_gene: TRBJ2-1
CDR3nt: TGTGCCAGCAGCTTAGATTTCGGACCGGGGGTTAATGAGCAGTTCTTC
CDR3aa: CASSLDFGPGVNEQFF

v_gene: TRBV3-1/TRBV3-2
d_gene: -
abundance: once
j_gene: TRBJ2-2
CDR3nt: TGTGCCAGCAGCGCCCCTCGGAGCGATGCCGGGGAGCTGTTTTTT
CDR3aa: CASSAPRSDAGELFF

v_gene: TRBV29-1
d_gene: TRBD2
abundance: -
j_gene: TRBJ2-3
CDR3nt: TGCAGCGTAAAGACTAGCAGCCGCACAGATACGCAGTATTTT
CDR3aa: CSVKTSSRTDTQYF

v_gene: TRBV6-4
d_gene: TRBD2
abundance: -
j_gene: TRBJ2-1
CDR3nt: TGTGCCAGCAGTTCAAGCGGGGGGGAGTACAATGAGCAGTTCTTC
CDR3aa: CASSSSGGEYNEQFF

v_gene: TRBV6-2/TRBV6-3
d_gene: TRBD1
abundance: -
j_gene: TRBJ1-6
CDR3nt: TGTGCCAGCAGTTTTTCCGGACAGGGAGATAATTCACCCCTCCACTTT
CDR3aa: CASSFSGQGDNSPLHF

v_gene: TRBV7-3
d_gene: TRBD2
abundance: -
j_gene: TRBJ2-2
CDR3nt: TGTGCCAGCAGCCCTCAACATCTAGCGGGGTTGAACACCGGGGAGCTGTTTTTT
CDR3aa: CASSPQHLAGLNTGELFF

v_gene: TRBV11-2
d_gene: -
abundance: -
j_gene: TRBJ2-7
CDR3nt: TGTGCCAGCAGCCGGGGGAGCTCCTACGAGCAGTACTTC
CDR3aa: CASSRGSSYEQYF

v_gene: TRBV5-4
d_gene: -
abundance: -
j_gene: TRBJ1-6
CDR3nt: TGTGCCACGGCGGCCCAAGGAGGTAATTCACCCCTCCACTTT
CDR3aa: CATAAQGGNSPLHF

v_gene: TRBV9
d_gene: TRBD1
abundance: -
j_gene: TRBJ2-7
CDR3nt: TGTGCCAGCAGCCCACAGGGGTCCAGCTCCTACGAGCAGTACTTC
CDR3aa: CASSPQGSSSYEQYF

v_gene: TRBV6-4
d_gene: TRBD2
abundance: few
j_gene: TRBJ2-3
CDR3nt: TGTGCCAGCAGTGAGTCCGGGGGGGCCTCAGATACGCAGTATTTT
CDR3aa: CASSESGGASDTQYF

v_gene: TRBV27
d_gene: TRBD1
abundance: -
j_gene: TRBJ2-5
CDR3nt: TGTGCCAGCAGTGCCCGACAGGGGGCGTTACAAGAGACCCAGTACTTC
CDR3aa: CASSARQGALQETQYF

v_gene: TRBV5-6
d_gene: TRBD1
abundance: -
j_gene: TRBJ1-2
CDR3nt: TGTGCCAGCAGCCTAGGGACAGGGAGAGGATTGGAGGGCTACACCTTC
CDR3aa: CASSLGTGRGLEGYTF

v_gene: TRBV7-2
d_gene: -
abundance: -
j_gene: TRBJ2-2
CDR3nt: TGTGCCAGCAGCACCGGGGGTGATATCTCCACCGGGGAGCTGTTTTTT
CDR3aa: CASSTGGDISTGELFF

v_gene: TRBV19
d_gene: -
abundance: -
j_gene: TRBJ1-2
CDR3nt: TGTGCCAGTAGTATGGGTTACGGAGTCGGCTACACCTTC
CDR3aa: CASSMGYGVGYTF

v_gene: TRBV5-3
d_gene: -
abundance: -
j_gene: TRBJ2-1
CDR3nt: TGTGCCAGAAGCCTTCCGCGGGTAGCAGGTCCCTACAATGAGCAGTTCTTC
CDR3aa: CARSLPRVAGPYNEQFF

v_gene: TRBV2
d_gene: -
abundance: -
j_gene: TRBJ1-1
CDR3nt: TGTGCCAGCTGTCCCATTCCGACAGGGAACACTGAAGCTTTCTTT
CDR3aa: CASCPIPTGNTEAFF

v_gene: TRBV6-5
d_gene: -
abundance: -
j_gene: TRBJ2-3
CDR3nt: TGTGCCAGCAGTTTTCAGTTTTCGTTAACAGATACGCAGTATTTT
CDR3aa: CASSFQFSLTDTQYF

v_gene: TRBV3-1/TRBV3-2
d_gene: TRBD2
abundance: once
j_gene: TRBJ2-1
CDR3nt: TGTGCCAGCAGCCAAGTGGGACTAGCGGGAGTTAATGAGCAGTTCTTC
CDR3aa: CASSQVGLAGVNEQFF

v_gene: TRBV7-7
d_gene: -
abundance: few
j_gene: TRBJ2-7
CDR3nt: TGTGCCAGCAGCTTCGGTCCCCCATACGAGCAGTACTTC
CDR3aa: CASSFGPPYEQYF

v_gene: TRBV5-1
d_gene: -
abundance: -
j_gene: TRBJ2-3
CDR3nt: TGCGCCAGCAGCTTCTCCACAGATACGCAGTATTTT
CDR3aa: CASSFSTDTQYF

v_gene: TRBV29-1
d_gene: TRBD1
abundance: -
j_gene: TRBJ1-1
CDR3nt: TGCAGCGTCCAGGGGGGCGCTGAAGCTTTCTTT
CDR3aa: CSVQGGAEAFF

v_gene: TRBV27
d_gene: TRBD1
abundance: -
j_gene: TRBJ2-1
CDR3nt: TGTGCCAGCAGAGGGACAGGGACTTATGTTGAGCAGTTCTTC
CDR3aa: CASRGTGTYVEQFF

v_gene: TRBV7-2
d_gene: TRBD1
abundance: -
j_gene: TRBJ1-2
CDR3nt: TGTGCCAGCAGCTTTCTTTTTGGGCAGGGGGCTGGCTACACCTTC
CDR3aa: CASSFLFGQGAGYTF

v_gene: TRBV7-2
d_gene: TRBD2
abundance: -
j_gene: TRBJ2-1
CDR3nt: TGTGCCAGCAGCTTAGTTCCGGGAGGGCCCTATGAGCAGTTCTTC
CDR3aa: CASSLVPGGPYEQFF